The source of this T cell receptor (beta chain) is a study of beta chain features in type 1 diabetes. Each donor gave one heparinised blood draw averaging around 0.12 L. Every bit of the isolated RNA underwent reverse transcription, so sequencing read expressed TCRB transcripts. The method was immunoSEQ multiplex PCR; TCRdb's version includes in-frame clones alone and lacks a portion of them. The data show 300,000 to 350,000 clones, with around 15% seen just once and approximately 7% held by the top ten. V was pared by 3 bases and J by 0 bases, with 9 bases between. This CDR3 is built from 14 residues. The germline V gene has CDR1 SGHTA and CDR2 FQGNSA. This clone has only a few counts.

The receptor was derived from a man aged 25 to 40 in good health. The chain recombines TRBV7-2 with TRBJ2-7, with unresolved D. The source material was central memory CD4+ T cells from blood. The DNA for the CDR3 is TGTGCCAGCAGCTTCGCTCTTAGCTCCTACGAGCAGTACTTC. Protein product: CASSFALSSYEQYF.